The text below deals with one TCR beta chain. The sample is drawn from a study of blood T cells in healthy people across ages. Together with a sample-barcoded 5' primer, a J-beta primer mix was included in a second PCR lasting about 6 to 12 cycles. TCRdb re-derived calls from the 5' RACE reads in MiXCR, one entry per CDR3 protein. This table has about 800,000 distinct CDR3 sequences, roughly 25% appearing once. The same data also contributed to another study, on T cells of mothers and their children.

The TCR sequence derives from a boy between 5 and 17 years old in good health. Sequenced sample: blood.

The CDR3 loop reads CASSEEGLAGLNEQFF. The CDR3 region has the DNA TGTGCCAGCAGTGAAGAGGGACTAGCGGGACTTAATGAGCAGTTCTTC. The gene calls are TRBV2 and TRBJ2-1; TRBD2 matches 13 bases. Germline V gene data show CDR1 as SNHLY and CDR2 as FYNNEI. The CDR3 sequence is 16 residues long. The J segment lost 7 bases and the V segment lost 1 base, leaving 4 bases of the junction unmatched.